Sequencing of this T cell receptor (beta chain) was carried out in a study of T cell responses to AZD1222 COVID-19 vaccine. Notes on the study in general: White British donors predominated, females outnumbered males, and clonal diversity was possibly underestimated. Sampled repertoires all dated from after the peak T cell response.

The method was immunoSEQ multiplex PCR; TCRdb's version includes in-frame clones alone and lacks a portion of them. This table holds about 120,000 clones, about 90% found once. The CDR3 length is 13 residues. Germline lookup yields CDR1 ENHRY and CDR2 SYGVKD. Trimming left V 6 bases short and J 5 bases short, with 13 bases between. For this clone: Its specificity is not known.

The specimen was peripheral blood, collected on day 0 of AZD1222 vaccination. The chain employs TRBV10-3 and TRBJ1-1; D uncertain. The sequence derives from an adult in good health. CDR3 residues: CAIRVPLETEAFF. DNA for the CDR3: TGTGCCATCAGAGTCCCCCTTGAGACTGAAGCTTTCTTT.